This record concerns one T cell receptor beta chain sequence. Data came from immunoSEQ multiplex PCR; TCRdb stores just in-frame clones and leaves some out. The sample records under 25,000 clones, roughly 64% being singletons. These data belong to a study of tumor-infiltrating lymphocytes in localized non-small cell lung cancer. This CDR3 has 14 amino acids. Losses at the gene ends were 3 bases for V and 1 base for J; bases not matched to a gene: 2. From germline, CDR1 is SGHTA and CDR2 FQGTGA. This TCR was sampled from a human donor with non-small cell lung cancer. The chain combines TRBV7-3 with TRBJ2-7; 8 bases line up with TRBD1. The sample was lung tumor tissue. The DNA for the CDR3 is TGTGCCAGCAGCTTCGGACAGGGATCCTACGAGCAGTACTTC. This gives the protein CASSFGQGSYEQYF.